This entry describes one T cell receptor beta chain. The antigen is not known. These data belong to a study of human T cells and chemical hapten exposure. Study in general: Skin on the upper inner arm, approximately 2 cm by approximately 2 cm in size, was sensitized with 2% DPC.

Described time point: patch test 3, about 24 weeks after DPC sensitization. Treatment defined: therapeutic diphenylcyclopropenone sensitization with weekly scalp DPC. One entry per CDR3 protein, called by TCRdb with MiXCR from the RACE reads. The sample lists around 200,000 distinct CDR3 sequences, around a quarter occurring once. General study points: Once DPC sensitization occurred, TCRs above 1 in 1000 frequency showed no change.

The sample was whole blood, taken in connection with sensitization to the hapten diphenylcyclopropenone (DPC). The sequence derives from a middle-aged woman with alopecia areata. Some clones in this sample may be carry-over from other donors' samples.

The CDR3 region has the DNA TGTGCCAGCAGCTTAGTAGGGCCAAACCCCAACTATGGCTACACCTTC. As protein: CASSLVGPNPNYGYTF. The genes are TRBV7-8 and TRBJ1-2, with D uncertain. The CDR3 has 16 amino acids. Germline V gene lookup returns CDR1 SGHVS and CDR2 FQNEAQ. V was trimmed by 1 base and J by 2 bases, leaving 14 bases between them.